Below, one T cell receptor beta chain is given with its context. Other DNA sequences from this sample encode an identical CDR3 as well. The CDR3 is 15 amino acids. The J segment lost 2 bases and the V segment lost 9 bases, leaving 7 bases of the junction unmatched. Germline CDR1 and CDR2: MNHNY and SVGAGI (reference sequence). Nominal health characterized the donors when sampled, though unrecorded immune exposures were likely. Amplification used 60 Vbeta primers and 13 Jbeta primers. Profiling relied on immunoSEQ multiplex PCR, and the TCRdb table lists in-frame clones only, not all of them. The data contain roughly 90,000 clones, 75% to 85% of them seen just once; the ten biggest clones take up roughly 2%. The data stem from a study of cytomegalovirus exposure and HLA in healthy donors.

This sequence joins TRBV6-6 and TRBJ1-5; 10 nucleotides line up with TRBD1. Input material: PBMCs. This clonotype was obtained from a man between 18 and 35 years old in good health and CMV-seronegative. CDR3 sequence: CASIETGGGNQPQHF. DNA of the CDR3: TGTGCCAGTATTGAGACAGGGGGCGGCAATCAGCCCCAGCATTTT.